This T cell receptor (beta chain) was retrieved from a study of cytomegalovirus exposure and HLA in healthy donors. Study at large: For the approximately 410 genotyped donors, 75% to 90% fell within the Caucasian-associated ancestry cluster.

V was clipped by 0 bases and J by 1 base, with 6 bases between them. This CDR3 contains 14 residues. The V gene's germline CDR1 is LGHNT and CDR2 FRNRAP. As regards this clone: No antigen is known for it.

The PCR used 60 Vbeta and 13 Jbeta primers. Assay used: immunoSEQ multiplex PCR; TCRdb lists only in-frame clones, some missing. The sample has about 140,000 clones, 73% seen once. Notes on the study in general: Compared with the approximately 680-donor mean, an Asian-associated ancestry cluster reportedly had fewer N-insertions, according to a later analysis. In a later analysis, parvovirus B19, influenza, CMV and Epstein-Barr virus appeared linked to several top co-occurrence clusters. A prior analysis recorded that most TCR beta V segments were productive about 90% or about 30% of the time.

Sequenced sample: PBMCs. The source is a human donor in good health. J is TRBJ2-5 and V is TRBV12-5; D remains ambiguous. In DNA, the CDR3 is TGTGCTAGTGGTTTGGTTCCCAGCCAAGAGACCCAGTACTTC. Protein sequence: CASGLVPSQETQYF.